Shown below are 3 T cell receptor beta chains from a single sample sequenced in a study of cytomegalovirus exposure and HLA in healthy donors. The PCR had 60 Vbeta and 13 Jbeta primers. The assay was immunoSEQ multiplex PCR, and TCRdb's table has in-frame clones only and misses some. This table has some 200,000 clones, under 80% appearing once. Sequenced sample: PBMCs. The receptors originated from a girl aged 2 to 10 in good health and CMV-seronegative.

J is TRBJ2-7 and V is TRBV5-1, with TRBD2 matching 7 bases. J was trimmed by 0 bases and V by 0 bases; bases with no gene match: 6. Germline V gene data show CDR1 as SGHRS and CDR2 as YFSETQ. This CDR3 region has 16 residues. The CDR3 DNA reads TGCGCCAGCAGCTTGGCGGTGGGAGGGCCCTCCTACGAGCAGTACTTC. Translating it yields CASSLAVGGPSYEQYF.

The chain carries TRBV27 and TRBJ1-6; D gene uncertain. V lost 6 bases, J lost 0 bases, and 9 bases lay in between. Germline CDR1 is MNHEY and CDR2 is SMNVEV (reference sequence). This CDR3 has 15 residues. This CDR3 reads CASSTAVSYNSPLHF. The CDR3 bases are TGTGCCAGCAGCACAGCCGTCTCCTATAATTCACCCCTCCACTTT.

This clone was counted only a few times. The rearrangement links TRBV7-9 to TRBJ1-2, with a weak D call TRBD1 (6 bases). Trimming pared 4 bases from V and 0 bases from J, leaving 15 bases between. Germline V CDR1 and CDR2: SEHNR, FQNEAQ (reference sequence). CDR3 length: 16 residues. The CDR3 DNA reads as TGTGCCAGCAGCTCCAGCGGACAGTCTCCTAACTATGGCTACACCTTC. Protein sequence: CASSSSGQSPNYGYTF.